This T cell receptor beta chain was found in a study of T cell changes during pregnancy in multiple sclerosis. Per germline, CDR1 LGHNA and CDR2 YNFKEQ. The CDR3 is 20 amino acids. V shed 0 bases and J 2 bases; nucleotides not matched to a gene: 13. Produced via immunoSEQ multiplex PCR; TCRdb's table is partial and in-frame only. The repertoire holds 65,000 to 90,000 clones, with roughly 92% as singletons. This TCR derives from a female donor in good health, enrolled as a control in a pregnancy study. The sample was peripheral blood, taken in the third trimester of pregnancy. The rearrangement uses TRBV4-2 and TRBJ2-2; TRBD2 matches at 9 bases. The DNA of the CDR3 is TGTGCCAGCAGCCAAGAGGGGGCTAGCGGGGCTTACTTTAACACCGGGGAGCTGTTTTTT. Translating it yields CASSQEGASGAYFNTGELFF.